The following is a TCR beta chain sequence with its context. The data derive from a study of technical replicates of blood from several donors. Sequencing was performed with immunoSEQ multiplex PCR; in TCRdb, only in-frame clones are kept and a portion is missing. The table lists about 76,000 clones, 94% of them singletons. The clonotype was recovered from a human donor in good health. The sequencing sample was made of T cells isolated from PBMCs.

CDR3 nucleotides: TGTGCCAGCAGCGTTGATTTACTTTCCTACGAGCAGTACTTC. Translating gives CASSVDLLSYEQYF. The genes are TRBV9 and TRBJ2-7; D remains unclear. The germline V gene has CDR1 SGDLS and CDR2 YYNGEE. The CDR3 is made up of 14 amino acids. Trimming removed 2 bases from V and 1 base from J, with 10 bases in between.